These 2 T cell receptor beta chains were all obtained from the same sample, sequenced in a study of vaccination and CD4 T cells after COVID-19. The treatment here: roughly 10-day PBMC culture with coronavirus spike peptide pools or control peptides (ViraFEST assay). The antigens for these receptors are not known. An Oncomine TCR Beta short-read assay was used to sequence the DNA from cultured CD4+ T cells. TCRdb reprocessed the PCR reads with MiXCR, giving one entry per CDR3 protein. The sample consists of about 17,000 distinct CDR3 sequences, roughly half of them appearing once. The sequencing sample was made of CD4+ T cells from blood, cultured in vitro. These TCRs come from a human donor who had recovered from COVID-19.

The CDR3, as DNA: TGTGCCAGCAGCAAACAGGAAAGCAATCAGCCCCAGCATTTT. Its protein is CASSKQESNQPQHF. V is TRBV7-3 and J is TRBJ1-5; tentative D call: TRBD1 (5 bases). Trimming removed 5 bases from V and 1 base from J, with 9 bases in between. The germline V gene has CDR1 SGHTA and CDR2 FQGTGA. CDR3 size: 14 residues.

In its sample, this clonotype was seen a few times. The chain carries TRBV7-8 and TRBJ1-1; 8 bases are shared with TRBD1. CDR3 size: 15 residues. CDR1 SGHVS and CDR2 FQNEAQ come from the germline V gene. The trim removed 2 bases at V and 6 bases at J, leaving 8 bases unmatched. CDR3 loop: CASSLSTGGGSEAFF. CDR3 DNA: TGTGCCAGCAGCTTATCCACAGGGGGGGGCTCTGAAGCTTTCTTT.